This passage covers 15 T cell receptor beta chains from one sample sequenced in a study of OX40 agonist ivuxolimab in advanced cancers. Assay: immunoSEQ multiplex PCR; the TCRdb copy retains only in-frame clones and omits some. This repertoire shows 35,000 to 50,000 clones, roughly 90% found once; its top ten account for 0.95% to 1.1%. Sequenced here: CD4+ or CD8+ T cells sorted from blood, sampled in a trial of the OX40 agonist ivuxolimab. Receptors were obtained from an adult with an advanced solid tumor such as melanoma, head and neck, liver or kidney cancer.

The genes are TRBV18 and TRBJ2-7; D remains ambiguous. Germline-derived CDR1 and CDR2 are KGHSH and LQKENI. This CDR3 spans 14 amino acids. V lost 3 bases, J lost 5 bases, and 14 bases lay in between. CDR3 DNA: TGTGCCAGCTCACCCGCCGGTGGAAACGACGAGCAGTACTTC. It codes for CASSPAGGNDEQYF. Supplemented by reference TRBV18 and TRBJ2-7, the full variable domain reads NAGVMQNPRHLVRRRGQEARLRCSPMKGHSHVYWYRQLPEEGLKFMVYLQKENIIDESGMPKERFSAEFPKEGPSILRIQQVVRGDSAAYFCASSPAGGNDEQYFGPGTRLTVT.

The chain uses TRBV29-1 and TRBJ2-5; D is undetermined. V was clipped by 7 bases and J by 4 bases, with 13 bases between them. The CDR3 consists of 12 residues. The germline V gene has CDR1 SQVTM and CDR2 ANQGSEA. The CDR3 DNA is TGCAGCGCGCAAGGGCCCCCAGAGACCCAGTACTTC. As protein: CSAQGPPETQYF.

By frequency in the sample, this clone is medium-sized. The chain joins TRBV20-1 to TRBJ1-1; unclear D gene. CDR1 DFQATT and CDR2 SNEGSKA come from the germline V gene (reference sequence). The CDR3 totals 11 residues. The germline V and J ends were trimmed by 7 bases and 4 bases, with 10 bases remaining between them. The CDR3 loop is CSVSGGTEAFF. For the CDR3, the DNA is TGCAGTGTGAGTGGTGGCACTGAAGCTTTCTTT.

This clone appeared once. The V and J genes are TRBV7-2 and TRBJ1-5; D is possibly TRBD1 (6 bases). Germline CDR1 and CDR2: SGHTA and FQGNSA. Trimming shortened V by 5 bases and J by 8 bases, and 16 bases separated the two germline ends. This CDR3 contains 14 residues. CDR3 amino acids: CASSPAGAEEPQHF. In nucleotides, the CDR3 is TGTGCCAGCAGCCCAGCAGGGGCCGAGGAGCCCCAGCATTTT.

There are a few counts of this clone. Additional DNA sequences in this sample encode the identical CDR3. The V and J genes are TRBV9 and TRBJ2-1, with TRBD2 matching 7 bases. The CDR3 has 14 amino acids. CDR1 is SGDLS and CDR2 is YYNGEE in the germline V gene. J was trimmed by 6 bases and V by 4 bases; bases with no gene match: 7. CDR3 in DNA: TGTGCCAGCAGCCTCCGACTAGCTGGCAATGAGCAGTTCTTC. Translation: CASSLRLAGNEQFF.

The chain recombines TRBV25-1 with TRBJ1-1; 8 bases align to TRBD1. The germline V gene has CDR1 MGHDK and CDR2 SYGVNS. This CDR3 comprises 17 residues. V gave up 3 bases and J gave up 4 bases; unmatched junction bases: 13. Here the CDR3 reads CASSDSQGALGGTEAFF. The CDR3 nucleotides read TGTGCCAGCAGTGACTCTCAGGGGGCCTTGGGGGGCACTGAAGCTTTCTTT.

J is TRBJ1-2 and V is TRBV27, with 8 bases identical to TRBD1. The germline V gene encodes CDR1 MNHEY and CDR2 SMNVEV (reference sequence). The V and J ends lost 6 bases and 5 bases, in that order; junction bases with no gene match: 11. This CDR3 has 15 residues. The CDR3 region is CASRGTGTGAYGYTF. In DNA, the CDR3 is TGTGCCAGCAGGGGGACCGGGACAGGAGCTTATGGCTACACCTTC.

This clone was counted once. The genes are TRBV28 and TRBJ2-2; 8 bases align to TRBD2. The length of the CDR3 is 16 residues. Trimming cost V 3 bases and J 0 bases; bases outside gene matches: 3. From germline, CDR1 is MDHEN and CDR2 SYDVKM. The chain's CDR3 is CASSFPGRANTGELFF. The CDR3 bases are TGTGCCAGCAGTTTCCCCGGGAGGGCGAACACCGGGGAGCTGTTTTTT.

The chain links TRBV2 to TRBJ1-6; D is uncertain. The CDR3 sequence is 14 residues long. Germline V gene sequence: CDR1 SNHLY, CDR2 FYNNEI. Trimming removed 8 bases from V and 9 bases from J, with 17 bases in between. DNA for the CDR3: TGTGCCAGCCACACGGACCCTGCGGGTTCACCCCTCCACTTT. It specifies CASHTDPAGSPLHF.

This clone turned up a few times. The chain couples TRBV7-8 to TRBJ2-1; D may be TRBD1 (5 bases). This CDR3 region has 13 residues. Germline CDR1 is SGHVS and CDR2 is FQNEAQ. Trimming removed 1 base from V and 4 bases from J, with 5 bases in between. CDR3 loop: CASSLGQYNEQFF. CDR3 nucleotides: TGTGCCAGCAGCTTAGGACAGTACAATGAGCAGTTCTTC. Filled out from reference TRBV7-8 and TRBJ2-1, the complete variable domain reads GAGVSQSPRYKVAKRGQDVALRCDPISGHVSLFWYQQALGQGPEFLTYFQNEAQLDKSGLPSDRFFAERPEGSVSTLKIQRTQQEDSAVYLCASSLGQYNEQFFGPGTRLTVL.

The rearrangement links TRBV6-6 to TRBJ1-4; D not resolved. Per germline, CDR1 MNHNY and CDR2 SVGAGI (reference sequence). The CDR3 sequence is 13 residues long. Trimming shortened V by 6 bases and J by 0 bases, and 5 bases separated the two germline ends. The CDR3 nucleotides read TGTGCCAGCAGGGGGTCAACTAATGAAAAACTGTTTTTT. Amino acid sequence: CASRGSTNEKLFF.

V is TRBV28 and J is TRBJ2-7, with TRBD2 as a possible D gene (6 bases). V was clipped by 3 bases and J by 6 bases, with 18 bases between them. The germline gives CDR1 MDHEN, CDR2 SYDVKM. CDR3 length: 15 residues. The CDR3 spells CASSFISGEFREQYF. In DNA, the CDR3 is TGTGCCAGCAGTTTTATTTCGGGGGAATTTCGCGAGCAGTACTTC.

The J gene is TRBJ1-1, the V gene TRBV7-2, with a weak D call TRBD1 (6 bases). Germline-derived CDR1 and CDR2 are SGHTA and FQGNSA. The CDR3 length is 14 residues. The ends were cut back, 5 bases at V and 0 bases at J, with 10 bases in the middle. The CDR3 loop is CASSPDSVNTEAFF. CDR3 DNA: TGTGCCAGCAGCCCGGACAGCGTGAACACTGAAGCTTTCTTT. The variable domain in full, with the rest retrieved from reference TRBV7-2 and TRBJ1-1, is GAGVSQSPSNKVTEKGKDVELRCDPISGHTALYWYRQSLGQGLEFLIYFQGNSAPDKSGLPSDRFSAERTGGSVSTLTIQRTQQEDSAVYLCASSPDSVNTEAFFGQGTRLTVV.

This sequence joins TRBV7-8 and TRBJ1-1; no clear D. Between the trimmed V and J ends, which lost 4 bases and 0 bases, there was a span of 6 bases. The CDR3 is made up of 13 amino acids. Germline CDR1 reads SGHVS; CDR2 reads FQNEAQ. CDR3: CASSSTVNTEAFF. CDR3 nucleotides: TGTGCCAGCAGCTCCACGGTGAACACTGAAGCTTTCTTT.

The V call is TRBV6-5, the J call TRBJ2-5, with 7 bases fitting TRBD2. With V trimmed by 0 bases and J by 0 bases, 4 bases remained unmatched. The CDR3 consists of 16 residues. Germline V gene lookup returns CDR1 MNHEY and CDR2 SVGAGI. This CDR3 reads CASSYSASGYQETQYF. CDR3 in DNA: TGTGCCAGCAGTTACTCGGCTAGCGGATACCAAGAGACCCAGTACTTC.